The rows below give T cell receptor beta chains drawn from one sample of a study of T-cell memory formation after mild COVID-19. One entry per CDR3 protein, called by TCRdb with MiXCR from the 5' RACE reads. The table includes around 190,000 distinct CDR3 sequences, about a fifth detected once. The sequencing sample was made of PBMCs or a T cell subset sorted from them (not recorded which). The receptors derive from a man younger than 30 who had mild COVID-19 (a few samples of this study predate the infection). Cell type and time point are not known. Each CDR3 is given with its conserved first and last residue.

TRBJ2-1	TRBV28	CASSSSGTRRSYNEQFF
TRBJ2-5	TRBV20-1	CSARGQGGPRTETQYF
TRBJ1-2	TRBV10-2	CASRTETGKIGTWGYTF
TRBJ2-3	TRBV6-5	CASSQRGNTDTQYF
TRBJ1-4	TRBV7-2	CASSPQQGYLGKLFF
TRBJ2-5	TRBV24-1	CATSEEGPQETQYF
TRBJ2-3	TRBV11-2	CASSPDRPDTDTQYF
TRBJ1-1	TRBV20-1	CSASNTNTEAFF
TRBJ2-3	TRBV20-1	CSARDSGRRTDTQYF
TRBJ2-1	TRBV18	CASSPTSNEQFF
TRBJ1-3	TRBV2	CASSEGSGNTIYF
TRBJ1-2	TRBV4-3	CASSLRQGRYGYTF
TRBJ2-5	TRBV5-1	CASSLGSGYQETQYF
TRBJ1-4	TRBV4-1	CASSHPGRDTHGKLFF
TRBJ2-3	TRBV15	CATRKGGTSTDTQYF
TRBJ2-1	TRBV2	CASSDQSVQIRVDEQFF
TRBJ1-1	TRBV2	CASSRPQGNTEAFF
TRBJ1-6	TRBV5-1	CASSLVTDSPLHF
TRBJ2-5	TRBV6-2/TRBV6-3	CASILGETQYF
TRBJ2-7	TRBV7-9	CASSSSGQPVSREQYF
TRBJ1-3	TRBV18	CASSRDRRGNTIYF
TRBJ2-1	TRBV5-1	CASSLIPWNEQFF
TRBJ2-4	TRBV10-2	CASTTGRGHGNIQYF
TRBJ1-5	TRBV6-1	CASSDMRAPRQPQHF
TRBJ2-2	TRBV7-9	CASSNPELFF
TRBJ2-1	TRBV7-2	CASSLGGRAGDEQFF
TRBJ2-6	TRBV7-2	CASSLQYSSGANVLTF
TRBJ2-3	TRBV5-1	CASSPQDPSLADTQYF
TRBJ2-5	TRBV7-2	CASSLNGGEAQYF
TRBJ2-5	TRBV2	CASSGDGQETQYF
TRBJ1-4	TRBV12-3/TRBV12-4	CASSRHATNEKLFF
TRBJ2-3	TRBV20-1	CSASQGSGTDTQYF
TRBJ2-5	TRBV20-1	CSASQADRGSSKGETQYF
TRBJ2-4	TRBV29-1	CSLRDNRDIQYF
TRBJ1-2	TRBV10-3	CAISEQGAIYGYTF
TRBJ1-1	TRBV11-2	CASRGGGANTEAFF
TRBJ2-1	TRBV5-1	CASTDGLAGSNEQFF
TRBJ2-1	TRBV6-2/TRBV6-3	CASSYSLGGGNEQFF
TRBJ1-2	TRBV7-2	CASSLGGQGFAYGYTF
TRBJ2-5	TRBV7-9	CASSSGEETQYF
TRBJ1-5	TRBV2	CASNGDREDQPQHF